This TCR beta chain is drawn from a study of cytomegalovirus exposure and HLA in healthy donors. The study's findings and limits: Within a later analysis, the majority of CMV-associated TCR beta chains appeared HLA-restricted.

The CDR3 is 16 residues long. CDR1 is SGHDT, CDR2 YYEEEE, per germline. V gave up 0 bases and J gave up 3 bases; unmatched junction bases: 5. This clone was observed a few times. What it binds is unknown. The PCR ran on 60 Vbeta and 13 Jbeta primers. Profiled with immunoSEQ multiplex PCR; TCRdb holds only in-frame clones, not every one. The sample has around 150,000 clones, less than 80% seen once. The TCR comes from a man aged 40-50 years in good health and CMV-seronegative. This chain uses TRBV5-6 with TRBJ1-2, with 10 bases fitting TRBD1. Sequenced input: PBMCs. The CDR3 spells CASSLDLGTGDYGYTF. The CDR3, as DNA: TGTGCCAGCAGCTTGGACTTGGGGACAGGGGACTATGGCTACACCTTC. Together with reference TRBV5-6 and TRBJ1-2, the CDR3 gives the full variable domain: DAGVTQSPTHLIKTRGQQVTLRCSPKSGHDTVSWYQQALGQGPQFIFQYYEEEERQRGNFPDRFSGHQFPNYSSELNVNALLLGDSALYLCASSLDLGTGDYGYTFGSGTRLTVV.